The 9 T cell receptor beta chains in this list originate from one sample, sequenced in a study of cytomegalovirus exposure and HLA in healthy donors. The PCR ran on 60 Vbeta and 13 Jbeta primers. The assay was immunoSEQ multiplex PCR, and TCRdb's table has in-frame clones only and misses some. The sample records around 94,000 clones, more than 70% being singletons. The sequenced material came from PBMCs. Receptor source: a male donor in good health and CMV-seropositive.

The chain joins TRBV27 to TRBJ2-3; TRBD1 matches 10 bases. The germline gives CDR1 MNHEY, CDR2 SMNVEV (reference sequence). The CDR3 loop spans 14 amino acids. V lost 5 bases and J lost 3; bases outside the gene matches: 2. The CDR3 DNA follows: TGTGCCAGCAGTAGGGACAGGGGAACAGATACGCAGTATTTT. This sequence encodes CASSRDRGTDTQYF.

This CDR3 reads CASLLRGAGEKLFF. CDR3 DNA: TGTGCCAGCCTGCTTAGGGGCGCCGGTGAAAAACTGTTTTTT. The chain carries TRBV28 and TRBJ1-4; D possibly corresponds to TRBD1 (5 bases). Germline loops: CDR1 MDHEN, CDR2 SYDVKM. The CDR3 consists of 14 residues. The V and J ends lost 8 bases and 7 bases respectively, with 17 bases between them. Using reference TRBV28 and TRBJ1-4 for the parts outside the CDR3, the full variable domain is DVKVTQSSRYLVKRTGEKVFLECVQDMDHENMFWYRQDPGLGLRLIYFSYDVKMKEKGDIPEGYSVSREKKERFSLILESASTNQTSMYLCASLLRGAGEKLFFGSGTQLSVL.

The chain combines TRBV6-6 with TRBJ2-2, with TRBD1 identical over 7 bases. Trimming removed 6 bases from V and 2 bases from J; junction bases left unmatched: 9. The CDR3 totals 16 residues. Germline values: CDR1 MNHNY, CDR2 SVGAGI (reference sequence). Here the CDR3 DNA reads TGTGCCAGCAGCCCCCAAGGGACAGCAAACACCGGGGAGCTGTTTTTT. Its protein is CASSPQGTANTGELFF.

The V call is TRBV28, the J call TRBJ1-5; D unclear. Germline CDR1 MDHEN, CDR2 SYDVKM. Trimming cost V 7 bases and J 8 bases, with 12 bases left between them. This CDR3 region has 12 residues. CDR3 sequence (DNA): TGTGCCAGCAAATTCCACCGGGAGCCCCAGCATTTT. This translates into CASKFHREPQHF.

The chain employs TRBV28 and TRBJ2-7; 12 nucleotides align to TRBD2. CDR1 is MDHEN, CDR2 SYDVKM, per germline. V trimming: 5 bases; J trimming: 7 bases; junction bases outside the gene matches: 15. There are 17 residues in the CDR3. CDR3 in amino acids: CASSPATSGRPTGEQYF. The CDR3 coding sequence is TGTGCCAGCAGTCCAGCCACTAGCGGGAGGCCGACTGGGGAGCAGTACTTC.

DNA of the CDR3: TGTGCCAGCATCAAGGGGGAACGCTACACCTTC. The encoded protein is CASIKGERYTF. The rearrangement links TRBV6-1 to TRBJ1-2; D possibly corresponds to TRBD1 (6 bases). The CDR3 loop spans 11 amino acids. Germline V gives CDR1 MNHNS, CDR2 SASEGT. The V gene lost 7 bases and the J gene lost 9 bases, with 12 bases spanning the gap.

The chain carries TRBV6-1 and TRBJ2-1, with TRBD2 identical over 8 bases. CDR3 length equals 15 residues. The V gene end was trimmed by 2 bases and the J gene end by 6 bases; junction bases not matched to a gene: 6. Germline-derived CDR1 and CDR2 are MNHNS and SASEGT. Here the CDR3 DNA reads TGTGCCAGCAGTGAACGGTCGGGAGGGCCCAATGAGCAGTTCTTC. The encoded protein is CASSERSGGPNEQFF.

The chain uses TRBV7-2 and TRBJ1-1, with 7 bases fitting TRBD1. The V gene end was trimmed by 4 bases and the J gene end by 3 bases; junction bases not matched to a gene: 5. This CDR3 is built from 14 residues. Germline V gives CDR1 SGHTA, CDR2 FQGNSA. The CDR3 is CASSSNRGHTEAFF. DNA for the CDR3: TGTGCCAGCAGCTCCAACAGGGGACACACTGAAGCTTTCTTT. The full variable domain, with the rest looked up from reference TRBV7-2 and TRBJ1-1, is GAGVSQSPSNKVTEKGKDVELRCDPISGHTALYWYRQSLGQGLEFLIYFQGNSAPDKSGLPSDRFSAERTGGSVSTLTIQRTQQEDSAVYLCASSSNRGHTEAFFGQGTRLTVV.

The chain recombines TRBV19 with TRBJ1-1; D ambiguous. This CDR3 region has 13 residues. CDR1 LNHDA and CDR2 SQIVND come from the germline V gene (reference sequence). Trimming removed 6 bases at V and 1 base at J, with 9 bases between. This chain's CDR3 is CASSGLGNTEAFF. CDR3 DNA: TGTGCCAGTAGCGGGTTAGGGAACACTGAAGCTTTCTTT.